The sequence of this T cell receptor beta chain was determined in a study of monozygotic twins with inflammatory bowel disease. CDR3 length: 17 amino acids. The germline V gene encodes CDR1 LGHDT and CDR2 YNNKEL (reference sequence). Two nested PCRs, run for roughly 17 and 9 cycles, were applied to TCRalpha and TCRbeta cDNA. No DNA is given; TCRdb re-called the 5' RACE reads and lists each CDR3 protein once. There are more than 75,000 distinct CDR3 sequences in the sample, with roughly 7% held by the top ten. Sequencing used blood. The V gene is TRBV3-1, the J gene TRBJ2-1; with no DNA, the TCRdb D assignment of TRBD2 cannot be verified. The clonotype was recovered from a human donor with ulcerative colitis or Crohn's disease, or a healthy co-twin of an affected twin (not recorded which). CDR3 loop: CASSQAGGGALGNEQFF.